A selection of T cell receptor beta chains follows, all from one sample in a study of T cell repertoires in cytomegalovirus infection. Each CDR3 protein is one row after TCRdb ran MiXCR on the reads. The sample comprises a few hundred thousand distinct CDR3 sequences, almost 40% of which are singletons, and 48% rests with the top ten. Their specific antigens are unknown. The sequencing here drew on cultured PBMCs, taken from culture after CMV antigen stimulation. All receptors come from a human donor in good health (CMV status not recorded). Some clones in this sample may be carry-over from other donors' samples. Each CDR3 is given with its conserved first and last residue. Fields, in order: V gene, J gene, CDR3 protein.

v_call: TRBV20-1
j_call: TRBJ2-3
cdr3_aa: CSARRTGTTDTQYF

v_call: TRBV7-9
j_call: TRBJ1-4
cdr3_aa: CASSLGGQYNEKLFF

v_call: TRBV14
j_call: TRBJ2-3
cdr3_aa: CASSHLAGEQYF

v_call: TRBV7-2
j_call: TRBJ2-3
cdr3_aa: CASSRQGSTDTQYF

v_call: TRBV19
j_call: TRBJ1-5
cdr3_aa: CATNFRWGAYNQPQHF

v_call: TRBV6-6
j_call: TRBJ1-5
cdr3_aa: CASSQSVSNQPQHF

v_call: TRBV4-1
j_call: TRBJ2-7
cdr3_aa: CASSQSDRSNYEQYF

v_call: TRBV5-1
j_call: TRBJ2-5
cdr3_aa: CASSSSFSSIIETQYF

v_call: TRBV11-2
j_call: TRBJ2-3
cdr3_aa: CASSLDSTSGITDTQYF

v_call: TRBV5-5
j_call: TRBJ2-1
cdr3_aa: CASSWGGRLYNEQFF

v_call: TRBV6-1
j_call: TRBJ1-5
cdr3_aa: CARARGVSNQPQHF

v_call: TRBV6-2/TRBV6-3
j_call: TRBJ1-2
cdr3_aa: CASRDLDESALPVYGYTF

v_call: TRBV20-1
j_call: TRBJ2-5
cdr3_aa: CSARDSNGFVETQYF

v_call: TRBV7-2
j_call: TRBJ2-5
cdr3_aa: CASSLSGGAGETQYF

v_call: TRBV7-2
j_call: TRBJ2-7
cdr3_aa: CASSPKGGSRSYEQYF

v_call: TRBV7-2
j_call: TRBJ2-5
cdr3_aa: CASSRPSETQYF

v_call: TRBV7-8
j_call: TRBJ1-5
cdr3_aa: CASSLARRYSNQPQHF

v_call: TRBV4-2
j_call: TRBJ1-5
cdr3_aa: CASSQGQGGQPQHF

v_call: TRBV7-9
j_call: TRBJ2-3
cdr3_aa: CASSLTGFTDTQYF

v_call: TRBV15
j_call: TRBJ1-1
cdr3_aa: CATSVTGTGALFF

v_call: TRBV6-2/TRBV6-3
j_call: TRBJ2-5
cdr3_aa: CASSGREETQYF

v_call: TRBV15
j_call: TRBJ2-5
cdr3_aa: CATSRDPGNQETQYF

v_call: TRBV27
j_call: TRBJ1-6
cdr3_aa: CASSLDRKRNSPLHF

v_call: TRBV5-5
j_call: TRBJ1-6
cdr3_aa: CASSLGVGDTLHF

v_call: TRBV6-1
j_call: TRBJ2-3
cdr3_aa: CASSEGNLAGGTDTQYF

v_call: TRBV7-2
j_call: TRBJ2-1
cdr3_aa: CASSFGTPVGEQFF

v_call: TRBV7-6
j_call: TRBJ2-2
cdr3_aa: CASTPGRAGTGELFF

v_call: TRBV4-1
j_call: TRBJ1-6
cdr3_aa: CASSQKDTTGAYNSPLHF

v_call: TRBV6-6
j_call: TRBJ1-1
cdr3_aa: CASRQTQMNTEAFF

v_call: TRBV7-8
j_call: TRBJ2-1
cdr3_aa: CASTLLAGGRDEQFF

v_call: TRBV11-2
j_call: TRBJ2-1
cdr3_aa: CASSSQRASYNEQFF

v_call: TRBV7-6
j_call: TRBJ2-5
cdr3_aa: CASSPGTGSGETQYF

v_call: TRBV19
j_call: TRBJ2-1
cdr3_aa: CASSVRGPHNEQFF

v_call: TRBV7-2
j_call: TRBJ1-3
cdr3_aa: CASSSGQGDRTIYF

v_call: TRBV20-1
j_call: TRBJ2-1
cdr3_aa: CSAPRGINLQGNEQFF

v_call: TRBV7-2
j_call: TRBJ2-3
cdr3_aa: CASSFTGTPNTQYF

v_call: TRBV6-6
j_call: TRBJ1-2
cdr3_aa: CASSYSGQGAGGYTF

v_call: TRBV7-2
j_call: TRBJ1-6
cdr3_aa: CASSQGGPDNSPLHF

v_call: TRBV5-6
j_call: TRBJ2-5
cdr3_aa: CASSAGLGETQYF

v_call: TRBV2
j_call: TRBJ2-2
cdr3_aa: CASRVENTGELFF

v_call: TRBV20-1
j_call: TRBJ1-6
cdr3_aa: CSARRRVFNSPLHF

v_call: TRBV12-3/TRBV12-4
j_call: TRBJ1-2
cdr3_aa: CASSSRVGYTF

v_call: TRBV7-2
j_call: TRBJ2-7
cdr3_aa: CASSFPRTGNYEQYF

v_call: TRBV20-1
j_call: TRBJ1-2
cdr3_aa: CSAPPGAVYGYTF

v_call: TRBV20-1
j_call: TRBJ2-1
cdr3_aa: CSASSGYEQFF

v_call: TRBV2
j_call: TRBJ2-7
cdr3_aa: CASGQFSYEQYF

v_call: TRBV6-2/TRBV6-3
j_call: TRBJ2-7
cdr3_aa: CASPVSFGRDTYEQYF

v_call: TRBV6-9
j_call: TRBJ1-2
cdr3_aa: CASSYYETEDGYTF

v_call: TRBV7-9
j_call: TRBJ1-2
cdr3_aa: CASSLAATDRYGYTF

v_call: TRBV20-1
j_call: TRBJ2-3
cdr3_aa: CSASLLGTGRADTQYF

v_call: TRBV14
j_call: TRBJ2-7
cdr3_aa: CASSQVYEQYF

v_call: TRBV6-5
j_call: TRBJ2-5
cdr3_aa: CASRRTGATQYF

v_call: TRBV9
j_call: TRBJ1-3
cdr3_aa: CASSSRRAGPIYF

v_call: TRBV5-4
j_call: TRBJ2-7
cdr3_aa: CASSPMTGTEYEQYF

v_call: TRBV12-3/TRBV12-4
j_call: TRBJ1-1
cdr3_aa: CASNQTPNTEAFF